This is a list of T cell receptor beta chains from one sample in a study of T cell responses to AZD1222 COVID-19 vaccine. Sequencing was performed with immunoSEQ multiplex PCR; in TCRdb, only in-frame clones are kept and a portion is missing. The sample contains 200,000 to 250,000 clones, roughly 94% of which appear only once. Sequencing was performed on peripheral blood, taken 28 days after the second dose of the MenACWY control vaccine. The receptors come from an adult who received the MenACWY meningococcal vaccine as a control. CDR3s include the opening cysteine and the closing phenylalanine or tryptophan. Each record gives: clone size, V gene, D gene, J gene, CDR3 protein, CDR3 DNA. The D gene is left open where the match is weak. Where a row states a size, it is once, few, many or the class of an expanded clone; other rows omit it.

abundance: NA
v_gene: TRBV3-1/TRBV3-2
d_gene: NA
j_gene: TRBJ1-6
CDR3aa: CASSQGGFFDPLNSPLHF
CDR3nt: TGTGCCAGCAGCCAAGGTGGATTCTTTGACCCGTTAAATTCACCCCTCCACTTT

abundance: NA
v_gene: TRBV5-1
d_gene: TRBD2
j_gene: TRBJ2-3
CDR3aa: CASSLLAGGISGTDTQYF
CDR3nt: TGCGCCAGCAGCTTACTAGCGGGAGGCATCTCGGGCACAGATACGCAGTATTTT

abundance: NA
v_gene: TRBV4-3
d_gene: NA
j_gene: TRBJ1-3
CDR3aa: CASSQDGGSGNTIYF
CDR3nt: TGCGCCAGCAGCCAAGATGGGGGATCTGGAAACACCATATATTTT

abundance: once
v_gene: TRBV9
d_gene: TRBD2
j_gene: TRBJ2-7
CDR3aa: CASSPRTSVYEQYF
CDR3nt: TGTGCCAGCAGCCCTCGGACTAGCGTTTACGAGCAGTACTTC

abundance: NA
v_gene: TRBV11-2
d_gene: NA
j_gene: TRBJ1-1
CDR3aa: CASSLGGPGNTEAFF
CDR3nt: TGTGCCAGCAGCTTAGGGGGGCCAGGGAACACTGAAGCTTTCTTT

abundance: NA
v_gene: TRBV7-8
d_gene: TRBD2
j_gene: TRBJ2-7
CDR3aa: CASSPAGREYFFEQYF
CDR3nt: TGTGCCAGCAGCCCCGCCGGGCGGGAGTATTTTTTCGAGCAGTACTTC

abundance: NA
v_gene: TRBV27
d_gene: NA
j_gene: TRBJ1-1
CDR3aa: CASRPQWRTEAFF
CDR3nt: TGTGCCAGCCGCCCGCAGTGGAGGACTGAAGCTTTCTTT

abundance: NA
v_gene: TRBV6-1
d_gene: TRBD1
j_gene: TRBJ2-3
CDR3aa: CASSEAPQGADTQYF
CDR3nt: TGTGCCAGCAGTGAAGCCCCACAGGGGGCAGATACGCAGTATTTT

abundance: NA
v_gene: TRBV7-8
d_gene: TRBD1
j_gene: TRBJ1-1
CDR3aa: CASSKGTGPTINTEAFF
CDR3nt: TGTGCCAGCAGCAAAGGGACAGGGCCAACTATAAACACTGAAGCTTTCTTT

abundance: NA
v_gene: TRBV2
d_gene: NA
j_gene: TRBJ2-5
CDR3aa: CASSEALRHSQETQYF
CDR3nt: TGTGCCAGCAGTGAAGCGCTGAGACACTCTCAAGAGACCCAGTACTTC

abundance: NA
v_gene: TRBV5-4
d_gene: TRBD1
j_gene: TRBJ2-5
CDR3aa: CASSGWTGETQYF
CDR3nt: TGTGCCAGCAGCGGGTGGACAGGGGAGACCCAGTACTTC

abundance: NA
v_gene: TRBV6-5
d_gene: TRBD2
j_gene: TRBJ2-7
CDR3aa: CASSPGDYLYEQYF
CDR3nt: TGTGCCAGCAGTCCCGGGGACTACCTATACGAGCAGTACTTC

abundance: NA
v_gene: TRBV5-1
d_gene: TRBD1
j_gene: TRBJ1-2
CDR3aa: CASSVDRANYGYTF
CDR3nt: TGCGCCAGCAGCGTGGACAGGGCTAACTATGGCTACACCTTC

abundance: NA
v_gene: TRBV19
d_gene: TRBD1
j_gene: TRBJ1-1
CDR3aa: CASSINRRTGDIAFF
CDR3nt: TGTGCCAGTAGTATTAACCGAAGGACAGGGGATATAGCTTTCTTT

abundance: once
v_gene: TRBV18
d_gene: TRBD2
j_gene: TRBJ2-1
CDR3aa: CASSPLGSGRHNEQFF
CDR3nt: TGTGCCAGCTCTCCCTTGGGTAGCGGGAGACACAATGAGCAGTTCTTC

abundance: NA
v_gene: TRBV2
d_gene: TRBD1
j_gene: TRBJ1-4
CDR3aa: CASSRDRGATNEKLFF
CDR3nt: TGTGCCAGCAGCCGGGACAGGGGGGCAACTAATGAAAAACTGTTTTTT

abundance: NA
v_gene: TRBV19
d_gene: NA
j_gene: TRBJ2-6
CDR3aa: CASKSGSGANVLTF
CDR3nt: TGTGCCAGTAAGTCTGGGTCTGGGGCCAACGTCCTGACTTTC

abundance: NA
v_gene: TRBV9
d_gene: TRBD1
j_gene: TRBJ1-3
CDR3aa: CASSADRDDSGNTIYF
CDR3nt: TGTGCCAGCAGCGCCGACAGGGACGACTCTGGAAACACCATATATTTT

abundance: NA
v_gene: TRBV13
d_gene: TRBD1
j_gene: TRBJ1-1
CDR3aa: CASTDLQGASEAFF
CDR3nt: TGTGCCAGCACCGACCTACAGGGGGCTTCTGAAGCTTTCTTT

abundance: NA
v_gene: TRBV7-9
d_gene: NA
j_gene: TRBJ2-7
CDR3aa: CASSLSPGSYEQYF
CDR3nt: TGTGCCAGCAGCTTAAGCCCAGGATCCTACGAGCAGTACTTC

abundance: NA
v_gene: TRBV5-6
d_gene: NA
j_gene: TRBJ1-1
CDR3aa: CASSGGASEAFF
CDR3nt: TGTGCCAGCAGCGGTGGGGCGAGCGAAGCTTTCTTT

abundance: NA
v_gene: TRBV27
d_gene: NA
j_gene: TRBJ2-5
CDR3aa: CASRPWNQETQYF
CDR3nt: TGTGCCAGCCGGCCGTGGAACCAAGAGACCCAGTACTTC

abundance: NA
v_gene: TRBV29-1
d_gene: NA
j_gene: TRBJ1-1
CDR3aa: CSVEGRVFSEAFF
CDR3nt: TGCAGCGTTGAGGGCCGGGTTTTCTCTGAAGCTTTCTTT

abundance: NA
v_gene: TRBV9
d_gene: NA
j_gene: TRBJ1-6
CDR3aa: CASSGEGVSPLHF
CDR3nt: TGTGCCAGCAGCGGGGAGGGGGTATCACCCCTCCACTTT

abundance: NA
v_gene: TRBV7-3
d_gene: TRBD2
j_gene: TRBJ2-2
CDR3aa: CASSTGLVSGELFF
CDR3nt: TGTGCCAGCAGCACGGGACTAGTATCCGGGGAGCTGTTTTTT

abundance: NA
v_gene: TRBV3-1/TRBV3-2
d_gene: NA
j_gene: TRBJ1-1
CDR3aa: CASSRDANTEAFF
CDR3nt: TGTGCCAGCAGTCGGGACGCGAACACTGAAGCTTTCTTT

abundance: NA
v_gene: TRBV3-1/TRBV3-2
d_gene: TRBD1
j_gene: TRBJ2-1
CDR3aa: CASSQDLGTGTYNEQFF
CDR3nt: TGTGCCAGCAGCCAAGATCTAGGGACAGGGACCTACAATGAGCAGTTCTTC

abundance: NA
v_gene: TRBV7-2
d_gene: NA
j_gene: TRBJ2-1
CDR3aa: CASSGLAVSDEQFF
CDR3nt: TGTGCCAGCAGCGGGCTAGCAGTCTCAGATGAGCAGTTCTTC

abundance: NA
v_gene: TRBV28
d_gene: NA
j_gene: TRBJ1-6
CDR3aa: CASSLSSSWENSPLHF
CDR3nt: TGTGCCAGCAGTTTAAGTTCTAGCTGGGAGAATTCACCCCTCCACTTT

abundance: NA
v_gene: TRBV6-5
d_gene: NA
j_gene: TRBJ2-7
CDR3aa: CASSPRATGYEQYF
CDR3nt: TGTGCCAGCAGCCCCCGCGCTACAGGCTACGAGCAGTACTTC

abundance: NA
v_gene: TRBV5-6
d_gene: NA
j_gene: TRBJ2-2
CDR3aa: CASSSGRGSNTGELFF
CDR3nt: TGTGCCAGCAGCTCGGGGAGGGGGTCGAACACCGGGGAGCTGTTTTTT

abundance: NA
v_gene: TRBV9
d_gene: NA
j_gene: TRBJ1-1
CDR3aa: CASSVRGGGGRGGEAFF
CDR3nt: TGTGCCAGCAGCGTACGAGGCGGGGGAGGACGGGGAGGTGAAGCTTTCTTT

abundance: NA
v_gene: TRBV3-1/TRBV3-2
d_gene: TRBD1
j_gene: TRBJ1-4
CDR3aa: CASSDLQGANEKLFF
CDR3nt: TGTGCCAGCAGCGACCTACAGGGGGCTAATGAAAAACTGTTTTTT

abundance: NA
v_gene: TRBV6-5
d_gene: NA
j_gene: TRBJ2-1
CDR3aa: CASSPNSHEQFF
CDR3nt: TGTGCCAGCAGCCCAAATTCACATGAGCAGTTCTTC

abundance: NA
v_gene: TRBV4-2
d_gene: TRBD1
j_gene: TRBJ2-7
CDR3aa: CASSPEGTGYYEQYF
CDR3nt: TGTGCCAGCAGTCCAGAGGGGACAGGTTACTACGAGCAGTACTTC

abundance: NA
v_gene: TRBV1
d_gene: NA
j_gene: TRBJ1-5
CDR3aa: CTSSPFRGPRINQPQHF
CDR3nt: TGCACCAGCAGCCCATTTCGGGGGCCCCGAATCAATCAGCCCCAGCATTTT

abundance: NA
v_gene: TRBV19
d_gene: NA
j_gene: TRBJ1-2
CDR3aa: CASSIEGRNGYTF
CDR3nt: TGTGCCAGTAGTATAGAAGGGAGGAATGGCTACACCTTC

abundance: NA
v_gene: TRBV7-9
d_gene: NA
j_gene: TRBJ1-2
CDR3aa: CASSNGFFTF
CDR3nt: TGTGCCAGCAGCAACGGCTTCTTCACCTTC

abundance: NA
v_gene: TRBV6-1
d_gene: NA
j_gene: TRBJ1-2
CDR3aa: CASSERGGGYLYGYTF
CDR3nt: TGTGCCAGCAGTGAAAGAGGAGGGGGGTACCTCTATGGCTACACCTTC